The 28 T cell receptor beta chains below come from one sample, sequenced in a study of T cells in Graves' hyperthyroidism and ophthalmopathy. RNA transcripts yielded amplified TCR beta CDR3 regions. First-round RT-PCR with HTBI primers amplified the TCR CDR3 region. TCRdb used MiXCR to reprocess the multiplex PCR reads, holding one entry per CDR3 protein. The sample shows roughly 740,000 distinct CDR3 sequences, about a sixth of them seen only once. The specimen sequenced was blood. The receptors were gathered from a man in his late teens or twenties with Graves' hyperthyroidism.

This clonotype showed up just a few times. CDR3 nucleotides: TGCGCCAGCAGCTTGGTTATAGGGTCTGGGGCCAACGTCCTGACTTTC. Protein product: CASSLVIGSGANVLTF. This chain links TRBV5-1 with TRBJ2-6; no firm D call. Trimming stripped 0 bases from V and 1 base from J, with 8 bases between. CDR1 and CDR2 from the germline V gene are SGHRS and YFSETQ. There are 16 residues in the CDR3.

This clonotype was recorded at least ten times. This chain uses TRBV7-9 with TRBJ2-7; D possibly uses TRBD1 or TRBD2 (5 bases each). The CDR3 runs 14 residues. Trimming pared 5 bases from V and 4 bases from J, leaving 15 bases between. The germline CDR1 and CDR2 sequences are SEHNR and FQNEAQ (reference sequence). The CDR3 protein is CASSRGDGQYEQYF. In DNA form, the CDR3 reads TGTGCCAGCAGCCGAGGGGACGGCCAGTACGAGCAGTACTTC.

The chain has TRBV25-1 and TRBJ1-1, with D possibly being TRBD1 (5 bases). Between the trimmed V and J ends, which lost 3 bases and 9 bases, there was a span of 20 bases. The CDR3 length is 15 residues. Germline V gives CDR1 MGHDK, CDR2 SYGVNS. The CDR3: CASSDPGLGTVKAFF. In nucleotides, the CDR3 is TGTGCCAGCAGTGACCCGGGGCTCGGGACGGTGAAAGCTTTCTTT. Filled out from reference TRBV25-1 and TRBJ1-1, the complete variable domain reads EADIYQTPRYLVIGTGKKITLECSQTMGHDKMYWYQQDPGMELHLIHYSYGVNSTEKGDLSSESTVSRIRTEHFPLTLESARPSHTSQYLCASSDPGLGTVKAFFGQGTRLTVV.

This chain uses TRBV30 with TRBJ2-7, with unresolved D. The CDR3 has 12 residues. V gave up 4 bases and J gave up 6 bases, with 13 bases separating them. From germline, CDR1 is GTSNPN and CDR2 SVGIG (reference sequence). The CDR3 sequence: CAWKGARGEQYF. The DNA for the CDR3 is TGTGCCTGGAAGGGCGCTAGAGGCGAGCAGTACTTC.

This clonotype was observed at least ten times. The CDR3 protein is CSVEVKGGGANVLTF. The CDR3 DNA is TGCAGCGTTGAAGTCAAGGGGGGTGGGGCCAACGTCCTGACTTTC. The chain carries TRBV29-1 and TRBJ2-6; D possibly uses TRBD1 or TRBD2 (6 bases each). V was cut by 1 base and J by 3 bases, with 10 bases left in between. Germline V CDR1 and CDR2: SQVTM, ANQGSEA. The CDR3 extends over 15 amino acids.

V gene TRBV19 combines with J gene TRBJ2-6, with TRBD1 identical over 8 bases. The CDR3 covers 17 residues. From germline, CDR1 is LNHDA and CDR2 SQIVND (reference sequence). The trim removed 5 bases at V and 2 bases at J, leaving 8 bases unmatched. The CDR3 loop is CASSPGQGKTGANVLTF. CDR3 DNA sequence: TGTGCCAGTAGTCCCGGACAGGGAAAAACTGGGGCCAACGTCCTGACTTTC.

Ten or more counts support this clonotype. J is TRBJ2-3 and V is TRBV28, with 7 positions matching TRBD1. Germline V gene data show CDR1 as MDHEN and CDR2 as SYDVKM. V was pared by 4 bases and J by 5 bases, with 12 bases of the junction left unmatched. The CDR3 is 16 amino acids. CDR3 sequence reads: CASSSPFRQGEDTQYF. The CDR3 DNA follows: TGTGCCAGCAGTTCCCCCTTCAGACAGGGTGAAGATACGCAGTATTTT.

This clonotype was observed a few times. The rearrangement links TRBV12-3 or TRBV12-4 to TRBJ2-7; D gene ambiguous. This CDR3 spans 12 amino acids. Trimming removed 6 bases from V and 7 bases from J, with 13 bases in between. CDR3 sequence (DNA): TGTGCCAGCAGCCGTGCCGCTGGAGAGCAGTACTTC. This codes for CASSRAAGEQYF.

The CDR3 sequence: CSVEVLGIEAFF. Here the CDR3 DNA reads TGCAGCGTTGAAGTATTGGGGATCGAAGCTTTCTTT. The chain couples TRBV29-1 to TRBJ1-1, with D unresolved. The CDR3 totals 12 residues. Deletions cut 1 base from V and 8 bases from J, with 11 bases between. Germline-derived CDR1 and CDR2 are SQVTM and ANQGSEA.

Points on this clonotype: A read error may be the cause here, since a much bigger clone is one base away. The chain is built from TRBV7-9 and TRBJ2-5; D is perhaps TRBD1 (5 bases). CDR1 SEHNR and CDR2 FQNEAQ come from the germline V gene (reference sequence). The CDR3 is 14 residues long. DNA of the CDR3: TGTGCCGGCAGCCCTCGACAGACCCAAGAGACCCAGTACTTC. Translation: CAGSPRQTQETQYF.

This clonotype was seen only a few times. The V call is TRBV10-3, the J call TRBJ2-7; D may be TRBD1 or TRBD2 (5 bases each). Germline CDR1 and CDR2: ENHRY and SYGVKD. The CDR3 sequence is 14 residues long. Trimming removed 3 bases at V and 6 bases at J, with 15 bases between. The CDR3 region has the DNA TGTGCCATCAGTGACCGAAGTGCTGGGGGCGAGCAGTACTTC. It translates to CAISDRSAGGEQYF.

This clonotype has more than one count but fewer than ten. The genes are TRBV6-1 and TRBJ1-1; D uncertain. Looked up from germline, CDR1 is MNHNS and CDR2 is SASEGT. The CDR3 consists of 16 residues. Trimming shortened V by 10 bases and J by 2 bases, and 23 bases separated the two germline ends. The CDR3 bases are TGTGCCACCTCCCAGTTGGTGGGCAGAAGTAACACTGAAGCTTTCTTT. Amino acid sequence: CATSQLVGRSNTEAFF.

The CDR3 DNA is TGTGCCAGCAGTGATACGGGACGGGGCTACAATGAGCAGTTCTTC. Translating gives CASSDTGRGYNEQFF. The rearrangement uses TRBV2 and TRBJ2-1; either TRBD1 or TRBD2 may fit D (5 bases each). Germline V gene lookup returns CDR1 SNHLY and CDR2 FYNNEI. Trimming left V 3 bases short and J 3 bases short, with 12 bases between. The length of the CDR3 is 15 residues.

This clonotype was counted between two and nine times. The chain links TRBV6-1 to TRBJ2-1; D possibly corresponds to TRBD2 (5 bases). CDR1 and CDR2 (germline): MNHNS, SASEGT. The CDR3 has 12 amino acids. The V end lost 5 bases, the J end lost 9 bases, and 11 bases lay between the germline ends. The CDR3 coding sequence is TGTGCCAGCAGTCGACCCCGGGGTGAGCAGTTCTTC. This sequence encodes CASSRPRGEQFF.

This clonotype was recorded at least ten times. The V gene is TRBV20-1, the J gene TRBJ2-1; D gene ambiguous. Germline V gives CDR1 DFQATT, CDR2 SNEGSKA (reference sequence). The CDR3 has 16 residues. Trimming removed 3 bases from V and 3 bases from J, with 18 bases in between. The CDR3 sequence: CSASSIGAALYNEQFF. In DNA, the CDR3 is TGCAGTGCTAGCTCCATTGGCGCGGCCCTCTACAATGAGCAGTTCTTC.

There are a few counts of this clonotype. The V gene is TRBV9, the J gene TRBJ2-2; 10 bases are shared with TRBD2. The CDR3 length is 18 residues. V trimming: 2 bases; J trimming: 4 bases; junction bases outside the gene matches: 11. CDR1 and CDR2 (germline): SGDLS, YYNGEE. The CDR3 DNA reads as TGTGCCAGCAGCGTCGGGCTAGCGGGAGATTCGGGCACCGGGGAGCTGTTTTTT. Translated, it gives CASSVGLAGDSGTGELFF.

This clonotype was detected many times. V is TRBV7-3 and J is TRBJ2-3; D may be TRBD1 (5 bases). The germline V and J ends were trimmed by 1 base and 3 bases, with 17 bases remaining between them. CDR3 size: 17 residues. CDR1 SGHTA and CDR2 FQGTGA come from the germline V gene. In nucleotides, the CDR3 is TGTGCCAGCAGCTTAATTGGGGCATCTAAGAGGACAGATACGCAGTATTTT. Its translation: CASSLIGASKRTDTQYF.

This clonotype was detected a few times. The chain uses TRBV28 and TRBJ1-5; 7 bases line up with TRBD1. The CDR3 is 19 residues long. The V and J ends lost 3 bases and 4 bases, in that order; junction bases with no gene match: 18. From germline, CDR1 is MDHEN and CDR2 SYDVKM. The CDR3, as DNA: TGTGCCAGCAGTTTGTCGTATGGGGCAGTTGGACAGGATAATCAGCCCCAGCATTTT. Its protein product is CASSLSYGAVGQDNQPQHF.

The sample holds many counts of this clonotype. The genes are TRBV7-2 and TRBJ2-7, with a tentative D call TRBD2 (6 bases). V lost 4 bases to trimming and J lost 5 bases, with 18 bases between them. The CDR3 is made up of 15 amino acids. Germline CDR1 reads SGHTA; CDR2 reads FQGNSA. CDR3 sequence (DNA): TGTGCCAGCAGCTCCGACCGGGACTCTCTCGACGAGCAGTACTTC. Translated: CASSSDRDSLDEQYF. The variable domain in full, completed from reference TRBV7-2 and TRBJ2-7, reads GAGVSQSPSNKVTEKGKDVELRCDPISGHTALYWYRQSLGQGLEFLIYFQGNSAPDKSGLPSDRFSAERTGGSVSTLTIQRTQQEDSAVYLCASSSDRDSLDEQYFGPGTRLTVT.

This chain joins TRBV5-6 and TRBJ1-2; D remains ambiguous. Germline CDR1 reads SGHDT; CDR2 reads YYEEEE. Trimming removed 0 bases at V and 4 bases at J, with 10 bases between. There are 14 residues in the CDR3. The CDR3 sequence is CASSLVWVFYGYTF. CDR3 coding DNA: TGTGCCAGCAGCTTGGTGTGGGTATTCTATGGCTACACCTTC.

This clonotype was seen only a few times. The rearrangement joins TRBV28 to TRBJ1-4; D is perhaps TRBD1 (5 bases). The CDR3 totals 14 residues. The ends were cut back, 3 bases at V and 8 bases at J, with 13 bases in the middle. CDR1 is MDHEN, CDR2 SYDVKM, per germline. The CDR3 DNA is TGTGCCAGCAGTTTGGGGGGGGTGAGAGAAAAACTGTTTTTT. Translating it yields CASSLGGVREKLFF.

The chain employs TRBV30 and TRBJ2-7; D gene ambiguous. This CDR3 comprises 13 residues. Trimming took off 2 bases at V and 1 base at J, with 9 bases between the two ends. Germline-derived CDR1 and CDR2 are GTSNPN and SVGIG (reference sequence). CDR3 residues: CAWSRGLSYEQYF. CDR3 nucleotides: TGTGCCTGGAGTCGCGGTCTTTCCTACGAGCAGTACTTC.

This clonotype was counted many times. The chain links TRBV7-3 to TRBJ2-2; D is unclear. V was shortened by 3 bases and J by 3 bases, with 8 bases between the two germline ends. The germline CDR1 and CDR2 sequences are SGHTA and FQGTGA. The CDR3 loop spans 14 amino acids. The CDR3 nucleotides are TGTGCCAGCAGCTTCGATGTGTACACCGGGGAGCTGTTTTTT. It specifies CASSFDVYTGELFF.

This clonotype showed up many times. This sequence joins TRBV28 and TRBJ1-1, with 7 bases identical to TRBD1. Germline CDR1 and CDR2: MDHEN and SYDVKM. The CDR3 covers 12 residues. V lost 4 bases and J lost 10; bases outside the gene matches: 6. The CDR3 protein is CASSSTGAGAFF. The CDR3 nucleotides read TGTGCCAGCAGTTCAACAGGGGCGGGAGCTTTCTTT.

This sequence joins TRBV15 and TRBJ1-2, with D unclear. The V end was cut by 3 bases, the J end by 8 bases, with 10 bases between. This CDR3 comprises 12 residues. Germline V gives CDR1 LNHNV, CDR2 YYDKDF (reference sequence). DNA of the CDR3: TGTGCCACCAGCAGGGACGGCCTGGGCTACACCTTC. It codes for CATSRDGLGYTF.

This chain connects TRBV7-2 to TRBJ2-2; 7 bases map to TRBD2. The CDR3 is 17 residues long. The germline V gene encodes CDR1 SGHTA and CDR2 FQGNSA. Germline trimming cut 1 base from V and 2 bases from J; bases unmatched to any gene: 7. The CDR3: CASSLEASGPNTGELFF. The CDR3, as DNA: TGTGCCAGCAGCTTAGAAGCTAGCGGCCCCAACACCGGGGAGCTGTTTTTT.

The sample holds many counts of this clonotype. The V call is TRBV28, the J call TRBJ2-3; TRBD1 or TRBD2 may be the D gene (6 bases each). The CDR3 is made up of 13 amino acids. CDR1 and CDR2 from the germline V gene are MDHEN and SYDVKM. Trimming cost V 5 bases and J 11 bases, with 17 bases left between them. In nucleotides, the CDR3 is TGTGCCAGCAGTACATCGGGGGCTGGTAGGCAGTATTTT. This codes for CASSTSGAGRQYF.

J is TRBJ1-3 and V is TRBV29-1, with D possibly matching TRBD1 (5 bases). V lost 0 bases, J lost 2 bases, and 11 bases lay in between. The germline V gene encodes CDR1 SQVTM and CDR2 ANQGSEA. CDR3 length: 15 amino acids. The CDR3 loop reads CSVEEDISTGNTIYF. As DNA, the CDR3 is TGCAGCGTTGAAGAGGACATCTCTACTGGAAACACCATATATTTT.